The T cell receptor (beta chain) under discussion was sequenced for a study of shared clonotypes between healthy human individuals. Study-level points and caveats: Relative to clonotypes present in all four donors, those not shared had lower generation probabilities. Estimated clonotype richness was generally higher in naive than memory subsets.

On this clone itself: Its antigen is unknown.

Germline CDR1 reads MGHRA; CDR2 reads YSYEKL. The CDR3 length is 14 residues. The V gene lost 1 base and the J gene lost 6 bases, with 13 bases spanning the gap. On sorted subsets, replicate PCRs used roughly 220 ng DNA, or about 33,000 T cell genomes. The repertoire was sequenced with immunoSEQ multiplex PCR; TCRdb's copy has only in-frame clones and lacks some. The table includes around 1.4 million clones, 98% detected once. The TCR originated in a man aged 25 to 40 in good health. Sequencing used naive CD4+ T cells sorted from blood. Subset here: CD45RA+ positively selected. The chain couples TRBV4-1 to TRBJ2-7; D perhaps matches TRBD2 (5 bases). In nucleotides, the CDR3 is TGCGCCAGCAGCCAAGTGGTCGGGGATCGCGAGCAGTACTTC. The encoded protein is CASSQVVGDREQYF.